This entry features one T cell receptor (beta chain) sequence. The target of this receptor is not known. One end of the junction is discordant with germline, which a read error may explain. Instrument on record: Illumina NovaSeq 6000. TCRalpha and TCRbeta cDNA libraries were constructed by 5'RACE with constant-segment primers, with sample barcodes and unique molecular identifiers being introduced. RNA was extracted from every sample with Trizol reagent. Libraries were amplified in two PCR steps, with a second sample barcode and Illumina TruSeq adapters added in the second step. Sequencing of the libraries was done on an Illumina NovaSeq, producing 2 x 150 bp paired-end reads. Regarding the original processing steps: Reads were demultiplexed and collapsed into UMI-guided consensus sequences with migec v1.2.7. Using mixcr v2.1.11, UMI consensuses were aligned to TRA and TRB V and J templates and then assembled into clonotypes. A clonotype was counted as expanded or contracted only when both edgeR and NoisET called the clonotype significant, with the noise models trained on biological replicates. For edgeR calls, the cutoffs were a false discovery rate-adjusted p below 0.01 and a log2 fold-change threshold of 1. As an exploratory analysis of dynamics, max-normalized trajectories of the 1000 most abundant clonotypes were examined by PCA with hierarchical clustering. Each responding clone was given a CD4 or CD8 phenotype based on the CD4+ and CD8+ repertoires, which had been sequenced separately. In-frame beta chains were kept once TCRdb had trimmed the public reads at Q25 with fastp and called clones with MiXCR. Every distinct CDR3 protein forms one entry, paired with its most common genes and DNA. Clone size and V and J calls follow TCRdb, not the original study. This sample comprises 550,000 to 650,000 distinct CDR3 sequences, 15% to 20% of them detected only once. Around 8.1% of the sample is taken by the ten largest.

The CDR3 contains 13 residues, cysteine and phenylalanine counted. Only CDR3 DNA is held: 39 bases, read in frame from base 1. From the germline V gene, CDR1 is SGHTA and CDR2 is FQGTGA. The data derive from a study of T-cell memory formation after mild COVID-19 (dated by TCRdb to the early 2020s). Describing the broader study: Most TCR sequence clusters were specific to one of the two donors. In a couple of donors, T-cell clones that expanded and contracted after mild COVID-19 were followed by sequencing TCRalpha and TCRbeta repertoires longitudinally. The cohort comprised two young, previously healthy adult volunteers, one female and one male.

Ficoll-Paque density gradient centrifugation was the method used to isolate PBMCs. The investigation overall reported the following: Contracting CD4+ clones were located mainly in the CM and EM memory subsets, whereas CD8+ clones were found to be enriched in EMRA. Some responding clones were detected in pre-infection memory, suggesting pre-existing cross-reactive memory T cells joined the SARS-CoV-2 response. Whether the second-wave clones peaking on day 37 were SARS-CoV-2 specific was not confirmed. Only two mild cases were covered by the study, and larger cohorts that include severe cases with pre-infection samples were considered necessary. From day 15 to 85, contracting clones showed balanced CD4/CD8 phenotypes, whereas a second wave of clones that expanded from day 15 to 37 leaned towards CD4+.

The sequence is built from TRBV7-3 and TRBJ2-4; 7 bases in the middle match TRBD1. This TCR came from an adult woman who had mild COVID-19 (a few samples of this study predate the infection). The sample titles of this study are shuffled in the database, so cell type and time point are left out; the donor was told from shared clones. Material: PBMCs or a T cell subset sorted from them (not recorded which). The CDR3 protein: CASSRDSKSIQYF. The nucleotide sequence reads TGTGCCAGCAGCCGGGACAGTAAAAGCATTCAGTACTTC.